A single sample is the source of the 15 T cell receptor beta chains below, sequenced in a study of response to subunit inactivated influenza vaccine. TCRdb itself ran the RT-PCR reads through MiXCR, one entry per CDR3 protein. The sample holds 500,000 to 550,000 distinct CDR3 sequences, around 21% seen once. This same sample was also taken into another study, of T cells expressing NK-cell markers. That study reports: What made the TCR beta cDNA was 5'RACE template switching with UMIs.

Sequencing used CD4+ T cells sorted from PBMCs, obtained 11 to 12 days after vaccination. The receptors derive from a man aged 45-60 years who received an inactivated influenza vaccine.

This chain connects TRBV20-1 to TRBJ2-7, with TRBD1 matching over 8 bases. CDR1 is DFQATT and CDR2 is SNEGSKA in the germline V gene (reference sequence). This CDR3 comprises 15 residues. Germline trimming cut 6 bases from V and 6 bases from J; bases unmatched to any gene: 16. The CDR3 spells CSAPRPGTGSSEQYF. In DNA, the CDR3 is TGCAGTGCCCCGAGACCCGGGACAGGATCGTCCGAGCAGTACTTC.

This chain uses TRBV10-3 with TRBJ1-2; the D is unclear. Germline V gene lookup returns CDR1 ENHRY and CDR2 SYGVKD. This CDR3 contains 12 residues. Trimming pared 9 bases from V and 0 bases from J, leaving 8 bases between. The CDR3 loop reads CAISQANYGYTF. CDR3 nucleotide sequence: TGTGCCATTTCACAAGCTAACTATGGCTACACCTTC.

The chain has TRBV15 and TRBJ2-1, with D unresolved. The V end was cut by 0 bases, the J end by 6 bases, with 12 bases between. This CDR3 spans 15 amino acids. Per germline, CDR1 LNHNV and CDR2 YYDKDF (reference sequence). The CDR3 sequence: CATSRDGSFGNEQFF. Here the CDR3 DNA reads TGTGCCACCAGCAGAGATGGTAGCTTTGGCAATGAGCAGTTCTTC.

V usage is TRBV6-6 and J usage is TRBJ2-5; D uncertain. This CDR3 comprises 13 residues. V lost 4 bases to trimming and J lost 7 bases, with 13 bases between them. The germline V gene has CDR1 MNHNY and CDR2 SVGAGI (reference sequence). The CDR3 bases are TGTGCCAGCAGTTCCGAGCGTGTGGGGACCCAGTACTTC. This codes for CASSSERVGTQYF.

This clonotype occurred a few times. The chain links TRBV7-2 to TRBJ2-1; D not resolved. The CDR3 consists of 14 residues. V was cut by 2 bases and J by 6 bases, with 11 bases left in between. Germline V lookup: CDR1 SGHTA, CDR2 FQGNSA. The CDR3 is CASSLKGLVNEQFF. The CDR3 DNA reads as TGTGCCAGCAGCTTAAAAGGTCTAGTCAATGAGCAGTTCTTC.

On this clonotype itself: One end of the junction is discordant with germline, which a read error may explain. V usage is TRBV5-1 and J usage is TRBJ2-3; TRBD1 is a possible D gene (5 bases). Germline CDR1 is SGHRS and CDR2 is YFSETQ. The CDR3 sequence is 16 residues long. CDR3 sequence: CAGSLGPQTTSDTQYF. The CDR3 coding sequence is TGCGCCGGCAGCTTGGGGCCGCAGACAACGTCAGATACGCAGTATTTT.

The V gene is TRBV11-2, the J gene TRBJ2-7, with 9 positions matching TRBD2. The CDR3 is 15 amino acids. Trimming cost V 6 bases and J 0 bases; bases outside gene matches: 6. The germline V gene has CDR1 SGHAT and CDR2 FQNNGV. The CDR3 nucleotides read TGTGCCAGCAGACCAGCGGGGGGCCTCTCCTACGAGCAGTACTTC. Protein sequence: CASRPAGGLSYEQYF.

The CDR3 DNA sequence: TGCAGTGCCCGGACAGGCGATACTCTCTACGAGCAGTACTTC. It yields the protein CSARTGDTLYEQYF. The chain couples TRBV20-1 to TRBJ2-7; 7 bases fit TRBD1. CDR3 size: 14 residues. Germline loops: CDR1 DFQATT, CDR2 SNEGSKA (reference sequence). Trimming at V came to 6 bases and at J to 3 bases, leaving 11 bases not matched to a gene.

The rearrangement uses TRBV5-1 and TRBJ1-2; D gene uncertain. The CDR3 extends over 15 amino acids. CDR1 is SGHRS, CDR2 YFSETQ, per germline. Between the trimmed V and J ends, which lost 0 bases and 2 bases, there was a span of 11 bases. CDR3 nucleotides: TGCGCCAGCAGCTTGGAGGCAGCTTCCAACTATGGCTACACCTTC. Amino acid sequence: CASSLEAASNYGYTF.

CDR3 in DNA: TGTGCCAGCAGCCCGGGTTTCGACTTATCAGATACGCAGTATTTT. This translates into CASSPGFDLSDTQYF. This chain links TRBV7-6 with TRBJ2-3; D gene unclear. The V gene's germline CDR1 is SGHVS and CDR2 FNYEAQ. The CDR3 covers 15 residues. V was shortened by 5 bases and J by 4 bases, with 16 bases between the two germline ends.

This clonotype was counted ten times or more. V usage is TRBV6-5 and J usage is TRBJ1-1; no clear D gene. Germline V gene data show CDR1 as MNHEY and CDR2 as SVGAGI. V was trimmed by 3 bases and J by 8 bases, leaving 16 bases between them. CDR3 length: 14 residues. CDR3 in amino acids: CASSYGRRAGEAFF. CDR3 in DNA: TGTGCCAGCAGTTATGGCAGGCGGGCGGGAGAAGCTTTCTTT.

The J gene is TRBJ1-2, the V gene TRBV20-1; TRBD1 is a possible D gene (5 bases). The CDR3 is 12 residues long. Germline lookup yields CDR1 DFQATT and CDR2 SNEGSKA (reference sequence). Deletions cut 5 bases from V and 8 bases from J, with 15 bases between. The CDR3 region is CSAYMGGQGYTF. CDR3 sequence (DNA): TGCAGTGCTTATATGGGGGGTCAGGGCTACACCTTC.

This clonotype was seen more than once but under ten times. The chain has TRBV20-1 and TRBJ2-3, with D tentatively TRBD2 (6 bases). V lost 1 base to trimming and J lost 4 bases, with 15 bases between them. This CDR3 is 15 amino acids long. The germline CDR1 and CDR2 sequences are DFQATT and SNEGSKA (reference sequence). Written as DNA, the CDR3 is TGCAGTGCTAGAGGTCTAGCGACCGGGCCAGATACGCAGTATTTT. Translated, it gives CSARGLATGPDTQYF.

This clonotype was observed a few times. This chain connects TRBV20-1 to TRBJ2-7; TRBD1 matches at 7 bases. Per germline, CDR1 DFQATT and CDR2 SNEGSKA (reference sequence). After removal of 4 bases from V and 5 bases from J, the junction contained 11 bases not matched to a gene. CDR3 length: 14 residues. The CDR3 region is CSAKKTGLRNEQYF. For the CDR3, the DNA is TGCAGTGCTAAGAAGACAGGGCTGAGAAACGAGCAGTACTTC.

This chain connects TRBV21-1 to TRBJ1-5. TRBV21-1 is a pseudogene. The CDR3 is 10 amino acids. CDR3 region: CASSWQPQHF. CDR3 sequence (DNA): TGTGCCAGCAGCTGGCAGCCCCAGCATTTT.